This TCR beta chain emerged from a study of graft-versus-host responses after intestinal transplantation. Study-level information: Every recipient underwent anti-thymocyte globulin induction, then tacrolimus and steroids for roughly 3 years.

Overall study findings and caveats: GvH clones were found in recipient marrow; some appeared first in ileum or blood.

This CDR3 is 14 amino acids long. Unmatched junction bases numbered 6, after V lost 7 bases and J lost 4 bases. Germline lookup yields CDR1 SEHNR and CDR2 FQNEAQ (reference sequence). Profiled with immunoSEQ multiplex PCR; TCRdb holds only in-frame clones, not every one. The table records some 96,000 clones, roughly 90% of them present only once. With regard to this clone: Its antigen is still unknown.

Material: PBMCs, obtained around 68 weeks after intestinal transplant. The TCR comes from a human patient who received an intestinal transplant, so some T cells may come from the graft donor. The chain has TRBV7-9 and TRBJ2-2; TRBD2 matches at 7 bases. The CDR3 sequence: CASMGPSGTGELFF. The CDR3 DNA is TGTGCCAGCATGGGTCCTAGCGGCACCGGGGAGCTGTTTTTT.